This is a list of T cell receptor beta chains from one sample in a study of blood T cells in healthy people across ages. TCRdb re-called the 5' RACE reads through MiXCR, storing one row per CDR3 protein. This table holds about 730,000 distinct CDR3 sequences, 35% to 45% found once. Sequencing was done on a sample of blood. The receptors shown here come from a woman aged 55-70 years in good health. Both conserved end residues are part of each CDR3. The size of a clone is reported for some rows only, either as once, few or many, or as a class for expanded clones.

TRBV15	few	CATSRDKEGAVTDTQYF
TRBV2	.	CASSEEGSGNQPQHF
TRBV29-1	.	CSVELGGGPKATQYF
TRBV12-3/TRBV12-4	few	CASSTTRGTQHF
TRBV15	.	CATSRPRTLNTEAFF
TRBV27	.	CASSLTMGRAYEQYF
TRBV29-1	few	CSVEEVSDEQFF
TRBV20-1	few	CSVIAGGTNEQFF
TRBV27	.	CASSPGQTWETQYF
TRBV7-9	few	CASSLWAADVETQYF
TRBV5-1	.	CASSPGTDTSTDTQYF
TRBV28	.	CASSPPGKNEQFF
TRBV20-1	once	CSVTSGNYNEQYF
TRBV12-3/TRBV12-4	many	CASSLSGKTQYF
TRBV2	once	CATQGGNQETQYF
TRBV15	.	CATSRDYLDSSTDTQYF
TRBV20-1	.	CRGGSNLAKNIQYF
TRBV6-1	once	CATKLTSGRETQYF
TRBV7-2	.	CASSLATGTVNQPQHF
TRBV12-3/TRBV12-4	.	CASRLRGDTQYF
TRBV6-2/TRBV6-3	.	CASTHRGSYSNQPQHF
TRBV12-3/TRBV12-4	.	CASSFRQRQYF
TRBV12-3/TRBV12-4	.	CASSLGVYADAQYF
TRBV5-1	.	CASSPGSGSYEQYF
TRBV2	.	CASEWDRDSPLHF
TRBV20-1	.	CSAGPPDSNTEAFF
TRBV15	.	CATSRDGGQGDTEAFF
TRBV7-9	.	CASSLEQGATAFF
TRBV20-1	many	CSARTGGDYGYTF
TRBV4-3	.	CASSQEGPGREQYF
TRBV12-3/TRBV12-4	.	CASSPENLSTDTQYF